These 23 T cell receptor beta chains were all obtained from the same sample, sequenced in a study of shared clonotypes between healthy human individuals. CD8 cells classed as naive were CD45RO-negative and positively selected for CCR7, excluding terminally differentiated effector memory CD45RA+ cells. Libraries were prepared by immunoSEQ multiplex PCR; TCRdb keeps only in-frame clonotypes and omits some of them. The sample comprises approximately 2,200,000 clones, about 93% of which are singletons, and roughly 1.8% rests with the top ten. Sequencing was done on a sample of naive CD8+ T cells from PBMCs. The receptor source for this set is a man in his late teens or twenties in good health. Some clones in this sample may be carry-over from other donors' samples.

The CDR3 nucleotides are TGCGCCAGCAGCCAACGCGTACAGGGGCAGCCCCAGCATTTT. Translated, it gives CASSQRVQGQPQHF. The chain uses TRBV4-1 and TRBJ1-5, with 7 positions matching TRBD1. From germline, CDR1 is MGHRA and CDR2 YSYEKL. CDR3 length equals 14 residues. The V segment lost 2 bases and the J segment 7 bases; nucleotides outside the gene matches: 5.

The rearrangement joins TRBV6-1 to TRBJ1-2; D not certain. CDR3 length: 13 residues. V lost 11 bases, J lost 4 bases, and 17 bases lay in between. Germline values: CDR1 MNHNS, CDR2 SASEGT. The CDR3 coding sequence is TGTGCCGCCCACCACGCGGTTTTCTATGGCTACACCTTC. Amino acids: CAAHHAVFYGYTF.

CDR3 amino acids: CASSPGLLTEKLFF. In nucleotides, the CDR3 is TGTGCCAGCAGTCCGGGCCTGCTTACTGAAAAACTGTTTTTT. V usage is TRBV27 and J usage is TRBJ1-4; D gene unclear. The germline V and J ends were trimmed by 5 bases and 7 bases, with 14 bases remaining between them. Germline values: CDR1 MNHEY, CDR2 SMNVEV (reference sequence). The CDR3 is made up of 14 amino acids.

This clone showed up just once. The chain uses TRBV7-2 and TRBJ2-5, with TRBD2 as a possible D gene (5 bases). The CDR3 has 13 residues. The V end was cut by 6 bases, the J end by 2 bases, with 10 bases between. Germline V lookup: CDR1 SGHTA, CDR2 FQGNSA. CDR3 loop: CASSSGLQETQYF. CDR3 DNA: TGTGCCAGCAGTTCGGGGTTACAAGAGACCCAGTACTTC. The variable domain in full, with the rest retrieved from reference TRBV7-2 and TRBJ2-5, is GAGVSQSPSNKVTEKGKDVELRCDPISGHTALYWYRQSLGQGLEFLIYFQGNSAPDKSGLPSDRFSAERTGGSVSTLTIQRTQQEDSAVYLCASSSGLQETQYFGPGTRLLVL.

Of note for this clone: In the same sample, other DNA sequences code for this CDR3. The chain is built from TRBV7-9 and TRBJ1-4; possibly TRBD1 for D (6 bases). The length of the CDR3 is 16 residues. Germline V lookup: CDR1 SEHNR, CDR2 FQNEAQ (reference sequence). V lost 5 bases and J lost 5, with 18 bases in between. This CDR3 is CASSPPRGQQNEKLFF. DNA for the CDR3: TGTGCCAGCAGCCCCCCAAGGGGACAACAGAATGAAAAACTGTTTTTT. The variable domain in full, completed from reference TRBV7-9 and TRBJ1-4, reads DTGVSQNPRHKITKRGQNVTFRCDPISEHNRLYWYRQTLGQGPEFLTYFQNEAQLEKSRLLSDRFSAERPKGSFSTLEIQRTEQGDSAMYLCASSPPRGQQNEKLFFGSGTQLSVL.

This chain links TRBV11-3 with TRBJ1-3; D unresolved. The V gene's germline CDR1 is SGHNT and CDR2 YENEEA. The CDR3 runs 13 residues. Deletions cut 4 bases from V and 3 bases from J, with 7 bases between. The CDR3 coding sequence is TGTGCCAGCAGCTCGAAGGGTGGAAACACCATATATTTT. This encodes CASSSKGGNTIYF. The variable domain in full, with the rest retrieved from reference TRBV11-3 and TRBJ1-3, is EAGVVQSPRYKIIEKKQPVAFWCNPISGHNTLYWYLQNLGQGPELLIRYENEEAVDDSQLPKDRFSAERLKGVDSTLKIQPAELGDSAVYLCASSSKGGNTIYFGEGSWLTVV.

This rearrangement joins TRBV21-1 to TRBJ2-2; the table's D call, TRBD1, has no DNA check behind it. TRBV21-1 is annotated as a pseudogene. The CDR3 consists of 16 residues. The DNA of the CDR3 is TGTGCCAGCAGCAAGGGACAGGGAAGGTGTAACGGGGAGCTGTTTTTT. Translating it yields CASSKGQGRCNGELFF.

The chain combines TRBV27 with TRBJ1-2; 8 bases are shared with TRBD1. The CDR3 spans 14 residues. Germline CDR1 MNHEY, CDR2 SMNVEV (reference sequence). V shed 5 bases and J 8 bases; nucleotides not matched to a gene: 10. CDR3 amino acids: CASSMTGASDGYTF. For the CDR3, the DNA is TGTGCCAGCAGTATGACAGGGGCTTCGGACGGCTACACCTTC.

The chain joins TRBV7-8 to TRBJ1-3; 7 bases are shared with TRBD1. With V trimmed by 3 bases and J by 0 bases, 5 bases remained unmatched. The germline CDR1 and CDR2 sequences are SGHVS and FQNEAQ. This CDR3 contains 16 residues. The CDR3 DNA reads as TGTGCCAGCAGCTTCAGGACAGGTCGCTCTGGAAACACCATATATTTT. Translation gives CASSFRTGRSGNTIYF.

On this clone: This CDR3 is also generated by other DNA sequences in the sample. The chain recombines TRBV7-9 with TRBJ2-7; D is perhaps TRBD2 (6 bases). Germline values: CDR1 SEHNR, CDR2 FQNEAQ (reference sequence). There are 13 residues in the CDR3. The V end was cut by 4 bases, the J end by 1 base, with 8 bases between. This chain's CDR3 is CASSSGSSYEQYF. CDR3 DNA: TGTGCCAGCAGCTCCGGGAGTTCCTACGAGCAGTACTTC.

The rearrangement joins TRBV30 to TRBJ1-2, with D hard to call. This CDR3 has 15 amino acids. Trimming took off 3 bases at V and 0 bases at J, with 14 bases between the two ends. Germline assignment: CDR1 GTSNPN and CDR2 SVGIG (reference sequence). CDR3 nucleotide sequence: TGTGCCTGGAGCGCGTGGTCGACAACTAACTATGGCTACACCTTC. This codes for CAWSAWSTTNYGYTF.

J is TRBJ1-2 and V is TRBV20-1; D may be TRBD1 (6 bases). Germline lookup yields CDR1 DFQATT and CDR2 SNEGSKA (reference sequence). V lost 4 bases and J 8 bases, leaving 8 bases between the germline ends. The CDR3 runs 10 residues. For the CDR3, the DNA is TGCAGTGCTACAGGGGTAGGCTACACCTTC. Its protein product is CSATGVGYTF.

The rearrangement joins TRBV6-4 to TRBJ2-7, with TRBD1 matching over 7 bases. Per the germline V gene, CDR1 is MRHNA and CDR2 is SNTAGT. The V segment lost 2 bases and the J segment 1 base; nucleotides outside the gene matches: 26. This CDR3 is 22 amino acids long. Here the CDR3 reads CASSDGPFPEGQKLESSYEQYF. The CDR3 bases are TGTGCCAGCAGTGACGGACCCTTCCCCGAGGGACAGAAGCTAGAAAGTTCCTACGAGCAGTACTTC.

V is TRBV7-9 and J is TRBJ1-2; the D gene is possibly TRBD1 (6 bases). Trimming took off 4 bases at V and 1 base at J, with 16 bases between the two ends. Germline V gene data show CDR1 as SEHNR and CDR2 as FQNEAQ (reference sequence). CDR3 length: 16 amino acids. As DNA, the CDR3 is TGTGCCAGCAGCTCGACGGACAGCAGCCTTAACTATGGCTACACCTTC. It codes for CASSSTDSSLNYGYTF.

The V call is TRBV6-5, the J call TRBJ2-7, with D unclear. The V end lost 2 bases, the J end lost 5 bases, and 10 bases lay between the germline ends. Germline CDR1 and CDR2: MNHEY and SVGAGI. CDR3 length: 13 residues. In DNA, the CDR3 is TGTGCCAGCAGTTACGGCGTGCGCCACGAGCAGTACTTC. It yields the protein CASSYGVRHEQYF.

The V gene is TRBV9, the J gene TRBJ2-1; D is possibly TRBD2 (6 bases). There are 15 residues in the CDR3. Germline CDR1 reads SGDLS; CDR2 reads YYNGEE. V was clipped by 3 bases and J by 11 bases, with 21 bases between them. The CDR3 DNA sequence: TGTGCCAGCAGCGCAGACGGGACTCCCTTGGCGAAGCAGTTCTTC. Residues: CASSADGTPLAKQFF.

The chain uses TRBV29-1 and TRBJ2-5, with D possibly TRBD1 on 6 matching bases. Trimming left V 4 bases short and J 5 bases short, with 14 bases between. This CDR3 has 13 amino acids. Per the germline V gene, CDR1 is SQVTM and CDR2 is ANQGSEA. The CDR3 reads CSVAGTPGETQYF. DNA of the CDR3: TGCAGCGTTGCCGGGACACCGGGGGAGACCCAGTACTTC.

About this clone itself: Other DNA variants within this sample encode the same CDR3. The chain carries TRBV27 and TRBJ2-1; unclear D gene. The CDR3 contains 13 residues. In germline, CDR1 is MNHEY, CDR2 SMNVEV (reference sequence). The V gene lost 0 bases and the J gene lost 8 bases, with 8 bases spanning the gap. The DNA for the CDR3 is TGTGCCAGCAGTTTATCGAGTGGGGATGAGCAGTTCTTC. Its translation: CASSLSSGDEQFF.

V gene TRBV10-1 combines with J gene TRBJ2-4; 10 bases fit TRBD2. CDR1 and CDR2 (germline): WNHNN, SYGVQD (reference sequence). This CDR3 is built from 18 residues. V shed 2 bases and J 5 bases; nucleotides not matched to a gene: 12. The CDR3 here is CASSEPGLAERVENIQYF. CDR3 in DNA: TGCGCCAGCAGTGAGCCTGGACTAGCGGAGAGGGTCGAAAACATTCAGTACTTC.

The chain joins TRBV29-1 to TRBJ2-3, with 7 bases lining up with TRBD1. Germline CDR1 reads SQVTM; CDR2 reads ANQGSEA. This CDR3 region has 19 residues. After removal of 1 base from V and 0 bases from J, the junction contained 16 bases not matched to a gene. The CDR3 is CSVEVGPRDSHLSTDTQYF. CDR3 in DNA: TGCAGCGTTGAAGTGGGTCCCCGGGACAGCCACCTTAGCACAGATACGCAGTATTTT.

V usage is TRBV5-4 and J usage is TRBJ1-1; the D is unclear. Germline V gene sequence: CDR1 SGHNT, CDR2 YYREEE (reference sequence). CDR3 size: 12 residues. Trimming took off 7 bases at V and 0 bases at J, with 7 bases between the two ends. The CDR3 sequence is CASAGMNTEAFF. In DNA form, the CDR3 reads TGTGCCAGCGCGGGCATGAACACTGAAGCTTTCTTT.

The rearrangement joins TRBV15 to TRBJ2-6; no definite D call. The CDR3 length is 12 residues. Germline loops: CDR1 LNHNV, CDR2 YYDKDF (reference sequence). Trimming left V 8 bases short and J 1 base short, with 3 bases between. CDR3 loop: CATRSGANVLTF. In nucleotides, the CDR3 is TGTGCCACCCGGTCTGGGGCCAACGTCCTGACTTTC.

The chain has TRBV27 and TRBJ2-5; D gene unclear. The CDR3 consists of 14 residues. Germline CDR1 and CDR2: MNHEY and SMNVEV (reference sequence). V was shortened by 5 bases and J by 5 bases, with 15 bases between the two germline ends. CDR3 amino acids: CASSPYGRQETQYF. The CDR3 DNA reads as TGTGCCAGCAGTCCATATGGGCGCCAGGAGACCCAGTACTTC.